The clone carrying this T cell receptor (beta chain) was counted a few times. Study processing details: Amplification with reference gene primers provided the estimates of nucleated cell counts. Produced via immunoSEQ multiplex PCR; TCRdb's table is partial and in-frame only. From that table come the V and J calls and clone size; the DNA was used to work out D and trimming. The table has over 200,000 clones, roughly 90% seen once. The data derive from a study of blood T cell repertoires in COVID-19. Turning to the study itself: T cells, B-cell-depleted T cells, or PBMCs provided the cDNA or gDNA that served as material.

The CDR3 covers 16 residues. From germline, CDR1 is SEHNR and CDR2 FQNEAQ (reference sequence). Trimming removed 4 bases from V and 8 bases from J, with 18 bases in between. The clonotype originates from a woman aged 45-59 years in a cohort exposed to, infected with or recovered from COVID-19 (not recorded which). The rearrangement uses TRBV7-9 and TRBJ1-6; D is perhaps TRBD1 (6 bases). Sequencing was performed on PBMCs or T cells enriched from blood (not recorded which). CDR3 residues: CASSSTPGARDSPLHF. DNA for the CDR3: TGTGCCAGCAGCTCGACCCCAGGGGCGCGGGATTCACCCCTCCACTTT.